This T cell receptor (beta chain) was captured by sequencing in a study of post-analysis software for immune sequencing data. General study points: Comparison of patients with controls showed five TRBV segments more frequent in patients, TRBV5-6, TRBV5-1 and TRBV20-1 among them. By F measure, samples from a shared preparation batch strongly co-clustered. Normalized Chao1 diversity was significantly reduced in patients versus controls.

cDNA libraries for TCR beta contained unique molecular identifiers. TCRdb processed the PCR reads anew with MiXCR; each CDR3 protein has one entry. Among some 700,000 distinct CDR3 sequences, about 60% were seen once, and the ten largest hold around 11%. This clonotype has only one observation. Antigen specificity is unknown. The germline CDR1 and CDR2 sequences are SGHNT and YYREEE (reference sequence). V lost 3 bases, J lost 2 bases, and 6 bases lay in between. The CDR3 consists of 14 residues. The chain carries TRBV5-4 and TRBJ2-6; the D gene is possibly TRBD1 (6 bases). Sequencing used blood. The source of this sequence is a girl aged 2-10 years with multiple sclerosis. The CDR3 reads CASSWTAGANVLTF. The CDR3 coding sequence is TGTGCCAGCAGCTGGACAGCTGGGGCCAACGTCCTGACTTTC.